Below are 24 T cell receptor beta chains sequenced from a single sample in a study of blood T cell repertoires in COVID-19. Repertoires were generated with immunoSEQ multiplex PCR, while TCRdb's copy carries only in-frame clones and drops some. The repertoire consists of about 410,000 clones, with roughly 90% occurring once and the leading ten covering 1.5% to 1.7%. Sequencing was done on a sample of peripheral blood. These receptors originate from a woman aged 40 to 50 with COVID-19, enrolled during active disease.

This CDR3 reads CSVGQLNTEAFF. The CDR3 coding sequence is TGCAGCGTGGGACAGCTGAACACTGAAGCTTTCTTT. The chain recombines TRBV29-1 with TRBJ1-1, with 7 bases fitting TRBD1. The CDR3 contains 12 residues. From germline, CDR1 is SQVTM and CDR2 ANQGSEA. After removal of 6 bases from V and 0 bases from J, the junction contained 1 base not matched to a gene.

V gene TRBV7-2 combines with J gene TRBJ1-6; D remains ambiguous. The CDR3 consists of 17 residues. CDR1 is SGHTA and CDR2 is FQGNSA in the germline V gene. V was clipped by 1 base and J by 7 bases, with 17 bases between them. This chain's CDR3 is CASSLGPGTLLNSPLHF. The CDR3, as DNA: TGTGCCAGCAGCTTAGGTCCAGGCACGCTTTTAAATTCACCCCTCCACTTT.

The CDR3 spells CSTVQGEAFF. The CDR3 DNA sequence: TGCAGCACAGTTCAGGGGGAAGCTTTCTTT. J is TRBJ1-1 and V is TRBV29-1, with D possibly TRBD1 on 6 matching bases. V lost 8 bases, J lost 8 bases, and 12 bases lay in between. The CDR3 is 10 residues long. Germline assignment: CDR1 SQVTM and CDR2 ANQGSEA.

This chain links TRBV6-5 with TRBJ2-1; the match to TRBD2 covers 8 bases. Germline loops: CDR1 MNHEY, CDR2 SVGAGI. The CDR3 sequence is 16 residues long. V was clipped by 1 base and J by 8 bases; unmatched bases: 10. CDR3 in DNA: TGTGCCAGCAGTTACTTACTAGCGGAGACCAGCGATGAGCAGTTCTTC. This sequence encodes CASSYLLAETSDEQFF.

V and J are TRBV10-3 and TRBJ1-6, with TRBD1 matching over 10 bases. With V trimmed by 3 bases and J by 9 bases, 5 bases remained unmatched. CDR3 size: 15 residues. CDR1 is ENHRY and CDR2 is SYGVKD in the germline V gene. DNA of the CDR3: TGTGCCATCAGTGAAAGACAGGGGGCAAGTTCACCCCTCCACTTT. The encoded protein is CAISERQGASSPLHF.

The CDR3 DNA reads as TGCAGCGTCAACCGCCGGGGACAGGGGTTCTCGGATGAGCAGTTCTTC. It yields the protein CSVNRRGQGFSDEQFF. The chain carries TRBV29-1 and TRBJ2-1; 10 positions match TRBD1. This CDR3 comprises 16 residues. The V segment lost 6 bases and the J segment 8 bases; nucleotides outside the gene matches: 16. Germline V CDR1 and CDR2: SQVTM, ANQGSEA.

This clone was seen just once. The chain couples TRBV3-1 (or the pseudogene TRBV3-2) to TRBJ1-1, with D tentatively TRBD1 (5 bases). This CDR3 region has 17 residues. Trimming removed 0 bases from V and 1 base from J, with 15 bases in between. Looked up from germline, CDR1 is LGHDT and CDR2 is YNNKEL (reference sequence). This CDR3 is CASSQDGGGDWNTEAFF. In DNA form, the CDR3 reads TGTGCCAGCAGCCAAGATGGCGGGGGAGACTGGAACACTGAAGCTTTCTTT.

A note on this clone: A much larger clonotype is one base distant, so this may be a read error. The chain joins TRBV6-1 to TRBJ1-5; 7 bases line up with TRBD1. This CDR3 spans 15 amino acids. Germline V gives CDR1 MNHNS, CDR2 SASEGT. The V segment lost 1 base and the J segment 2 bases; nucleotides outside the gene matches: 2. In DNA form, the CDR3 reads TGTGCCAGCAGTGAAGATACAGGGGGCAATCAGCCCCAGCATTTT. It is translated as CASSEDTGGNQPQHF.

Only a few counts were recorded for this clone. V is TRBV2 and J is TRBJ2-7; 10 nucleotides line up with TRBD2. Germline values: CDR1 SNHLY, CDR2 FYNNEI. V gave up 3 bases and J gave up 4 bases; unmatched junction bases: 3. The CDR3 is 14 amino acids. CDR3 region: CASSDGLADYEQYF. The CDR3 bases are TGTGCCAGCAGTGACGGACTAGCGGATTACGAGCAGTACTTC.

The chain carries TRBV6-2 or TRBV6-3 and TRBJ2-1; TRBD1 agrees at 8 bases. This CDR3 is built from 14 residues. After removal of 2 bases from V and 4 bases from J, the junction contained 1 base not matched to a gene. Germline lookup yields CDR1 MNHEY and CDR2 SVGEGT. This CDR3 reads CASSYQGAYNEQFF. The DNA for the CDR3 is TGTGCCAGCAGTTACCAGGGGGCGTACAATGAGCAGTTCTTC.

The V call is TRBV30, the J call TRBJ1-2; D unresolved. The CDR3 is 14 residues long. Trimming took off 4 bases at V and 3 bases at J, with 15 bases between the two ends. From germline, CDR1 is GTSNPN and CDR2 SVGIG (reference sequence). CDR3 DNA: TGTGCCTGGACCGCCCCCGGGTTCCACTATGGCTACACCTTC. Translation: CAWTAPGFHYGYTF.

The CDR3 region has the DNA TGTGCCAGCAGCTTAGTGGGACAGGGAGATTCACCCCTCCACTTT. Translating it yields CASSLVGQGDSPLHF. J is TRBJ1-6 and V is TRBV7-2; the match to TRBD1 covers 9 bases. V was clipped by 1 base and J by 8 bases; unmatched bases: 3. Germline loops: CDR1 SGHTA, CDR2 FQGNSA. This CDR3 is 15 amino acids long.

The chain employs TRBV18 and TRBJ2-3; 11 positions match TRBD2. Germline values: CDR1 KGHSH, CDR2 LQKENI. The J segment lost 2 bases and the V segment lost 6 bases, leaving 10 bases of the junction unmatched. This CDR3 comprises 17 residues. CDR3: CASSPRGLAANTDTQYF. The CDR3 coding sequence is TGTGCCAGCTCTCCTAGGGGACTAGCGGCAAACACAGATACGCAGTATTTT.

This clone was found once. This rearrangement joins TRBV5-5 to TRBJ2-7; the D gene is possibly TRBD1 (6 bases). This CDR3 is 13 amino acids long. Germline V gene lookup returns CDR1 SGHKS and CDR2 YYEKEE (reference sequence). The V and J ends lost 4 bases and 6 bases respectively, with 14 bases between them. The CDR3 region has the DNA TGTGCCAGCAGCGTATTGGGGGCAACCGAGCAGTACTTC. Its protein is CASSVLGATEQYF.

The chain links TRBV18 to TRBJ1-2; D remains ambiguous. The ends were cut back, 2 bases at V and 4 bases at J, with 8 bases in the middle. This CDR3 is 13 amino acids long. Germline-derived CDR1 and CDR2 are KGHSH and LQKENI. The CDR3 here is CASSPGEAYGYTF. CDR3 in DNA: TGTGCCAGCTCACCAGGGGAGGCCTATGGCTACACCTTC.

The gene calls are TRBV28 and TRBJ1-4, with TRBD1 matching over 7 bases. Germline V gene lookup returns CDR1 MDHEN and CDR2 SYDVKM. V dropped 11 bases and J dropped 3; count of bases not matched to a gene: 9. The CDR3 totals 14 residues. The CDR3 sequence is CAGGRTGANEKLFF. The CDR3 DNA reads TGTGCCGGTGGTCGGACAGGTGCTAATGAAAAACTGTTTTTT. The variable domain in full, with the rest retrieved from reference TRBV28 and TRBJ1-4, is DVKVTQSSRYLVKRTGEKVFLECVQDMDHENMFWYRQDPGLGLRLIYFSYDVKMKEKGDIPEGYSVSREKKERFSLILESASTNQTSMYLCAGGRTGANEKLFFGSGTQLSVL.

The chain employs TRBV4-1 and TRBJ2-7, with TRBD2 identical over 10 bases. J was trimmed by 6 bases and V by 4 bases; bases with no gene match: 9. The CDR3 totals 15 residues. Germline V CDR1 and CDR2: MGHRA, YSYEKL. As DNA, the CDR3 is TGCGCCAGCAGCCCCCTGGAGCGGGGGGGCCTCGAGCAGTACTTC. Its translation is CASSPLERGGLEQYF.

The chain has TRBV4-3 and TRBJ2-7; D is possibly TRBD1 (6 bases). Germline loops: CDR1 LGHNA, CDR2 YSLEER. Between the trimmed V and J ends, which lost 0 bases and 7 bases, there was a span of 13 bases. This CDR3 region has 14 residues. As DNA, the CDR3 is TGCGCCAGCAGCCAAGAGGGCGCCCAGGGGGAGCAGTACTTC. Translation gives CASSQEGAQGEQYF.

The chain has TRBV6-6 and TRBJ1-5; tentatively, D is TRBD1 (6 bases). Germline loops: CDR1 MNHNY, CDR2 SVGAGI (reference sequence). The CDR3 is made up of 14 amino acids. V lost 6 bases to trimming and J lost 0 bases, with 9 bases between them. CDR3 loop: CASRGHASNQPQHF. Here the CDR3 DNA reads TGTGCCAGCAGGGGACATGCTAGCAATCAGCCCCAGCATTTT.

The chain uses TRBV11-3 and TRBJ1-1, with D perhaps TRBD1 (5 bases). V was trimmed by 9 bases and J by 4 bases, leaving 21 bases between them. CDR1 is SGHNT, CDR2 YENEEA, per germline. The CDR3 sequence is 15 residues long. CDR3 sequence reads: CASSPTPGSGTEAFF. DNA for the CDR3: TGTGCCAGTTCTCCAACACCAGGGTCGGGCACTGAAGCTTTCTTT.

The CDR3 region has the DNA TGTGCCAGCAGTCCCCCCCAGGACAATCAGCCCCAGCATTTT. Translating gives CASSPPQDNQPQHF. The chain uses TRBV28 and TRBJ1-5; D gene uncertain. CDR3 length: 14 residues. V was pared by 5 bases and J by 3 bases, with 11 bases between. Germline V CDR1 and CDR2: MDHEN, SYDVKM. Complete variable domain (other parts from reference TRBV28 and TRBJ1-5): DVKVTQSSRYLVKRTGEKVFLECVQDMDHENMFWYRQDPGLGLRLIYFSYDVKMKEKGDIPEGYSVSREKKERFSLILESASTNQTSMYLCASSPPQDNQPQHFGDGTRLSIL.

The chain is built from TRBV11-2 and TRBJ2-1; TRBD2 aligns across 7 bases. The V segment lost 3 bases and the J segment 0 bases; nucleotides outside the gene matches: 5. The CDR3 covers 16 residues. Germline loops: CDR1 SGHAT, CDR2 FQNNGV. The CDR3 spells CASSLRAGSSYNEQFF. The CDR3 DNA reads TGTGCCAGCAGCTTGAGAGCGGGGAGCTCCTACAATGAGCAGTTCTTC.

The chain has TRBV28 and TRBJ2-7; maybe TRBD2 (6 bases). CDR1 MDHEN and CDR2 SYDVKM come from the germline V gene. V was pared by 5 bases and J by 8 bases, with 22 bases between. The CDR3 extends over 15 amino acids. Written as DNA, the CDR3 is TGTGCCAGCAGTCCCCCCGGGGGTAGTCCGGAGAAGCAGTACTTC. Encoded protein: CASSPPGGSPEKQYF.

The chain joins TRBV9 to TRBJ2-3, with 7 positions matching TRBD2. The CDR3 loop spans 14 amino acids. Germline V CDR1 and CDR2: SGDLS, YYNGEE. V lost 6 bases and J lost 0; bases outside the gene matches: 4. The CDR3 sequence is CASTSGTSTDTQYF. CDR3 nucleotides: TGTGCCAGCACTAGCGGTACAAGCACAGATACGCAGTATTTT.